A selection of T cell receptor beta chains follows, all from one sample in a study of T-cell reconstitution after alpha-beta-depleted transplantation in children. In TCRdb, the PCR reads were re-called with MiXCR into one record per CDR3 protein. The table records fewer than 700,000 distinct CDR3 sequences, 10% to 15% of them present only once. The source was PBMCs, mostly from graft donor cells, collected 360 days after TCRalphabeta/CD19-depleted stem cell transplant. The receptors shown here come from a male patient younger than 18 who had a stem cell transplant for acute myeloid leukemia, so the T cells may come from the graft donor. Both conserved end residues are part of each CDR3. Clone size is given for some rows only: seen once, a few or many times, or a class if the clone is expanded.

j_call | clone_size | v_call | cdr3_aa
TRBJ2-5 | many | TRBV24-1 | CATSDGAGAGETQYF
TRBJ1-2 | many | TRBV27 | CASSPRTGGVGYGYTF
TRBJ2-7 | few | TRBV9 | CASSVATSGGPPYYEQYF
TRBJ2-7 | few | TRBV6-1 | CASSPGVGTTGPYEQYF
TRBJ2-3 | - | TRBV18 | CASSPARGTDTQYF
TRBJ2-5 | - | TRBV5-1 | CASSFIGSGQETQYF
TRBJ2-5 | - | TRBV27 | CASSLLGQGSQETQYF
TRBJ2-1 | - | TRBV5-1 | CASSAGLAEYNEQFF
TRBJ2-6 | - | TRBV14 | CASSSGLRGSGANVLTF
TRBJ2-2 | few | TRBV5-5 | CASSRDRGSGSAGELFF
TRBJ2-1 | - | TRBV28 | CASRPRTSVIEQFF
TRBJ2-2 | - | TRBV6-2/TRBV6-3 | CASARGLAWNTGELFF
TRBJ2-3 | many | TRBV15 | CATSSFTDTQYF
TRBJ2-2 | - | TRBV7-7 | CASKDGANTGELFF
TRBJ2-1 | few | TRBV7-9 | CASSLGGARGYNEQFF
TRBJ2-1 | many | TRBV28 | CASSPTLAKPYNEQFF
TRBJ2-1 | few | TRBV27 | CASSLRGRGNNEQFF
TRBJ2-2 | - | TRBV4-3 | CASSQDLGRGRPANTGELFF
TRBJ2-7 | - | TRBV6-1 | CASSPLPGAYEQYF
TRBJ2-7 | few | TRBV6-2/TRBV6-3 | CASIFRGGQGYEQYF
TRBJ2-3 | few | TRBV24-1 | CATSAPTSGSGDTQYF
TRBJ2-1 | few | TRBV20-1 | CSARDRRRYNEQFF
TRBJ2-7 | many | TRBV29-1 | CSVLRVWEQYF
TRBJ2-1 | few | TRBV2 | CASSEKQGPNNWKGSSYNEQFF
TRBJ2-2 | - | TRBV18 | CASSPLSGTGSGELFF
TRBJ2-3 | few | TRBV4-3 | CASSQVPGEDTQYF
TRBJ2-7 | - | TRBV12-3/TRBV12-4 | CASSALYGEQYF
TRBJ2-1 | many | TRBV3-1 | CASRPGLRVYNEQFF
TRBJ2-3 | few | TRBV28 | CASSLFSGGWMDTQYF
TRBJ2-4 | few | TRBV7-9 | CASSRVGGWEVAKNIQYF
TRBJ2-1 | few | TRBV5-1 | CASSLASSLAGVGFF
TRBJ2-7 | few | TRBV20-1 | CSASTASPYEQYF
TRBJ1-1 | many | TRBV27 | CASSSLTEAFF
TRBJ2-3 | - | TRBV20-1 | CSASGGGVGTDTQYF
TRBJ2-1 | many | TRBV5-1 | CASSREFPYNEQFF
TRBJ2-7 | - | TRBV9 | CASSARPSPLSYEQYF
TRBJ2-1 | - | TRBV5-1 | CASSLGGRVPYNEQFF
TRBJ2-1 | - | TRBV7-9 | CASSLGTRDYNEQFF
TRBJ2-7 | many | TRBV4-3 | CASSQDDSLYEQYF
TRBJ2-1 | few | TRBV29-1 | CSVDLRLAGPAEQFF
TRBJ1-6 | - | TRBV7-3 | CASSLGTGVSPLHF